This TCR beta chain was observed in a study of blood T cells in healthy people across ages. General study points: Older age went with lower TCR beta diversity per million T cells, in a roughly linear way. Across samples, TCR beta diversity tracked strongly with naive T cell percentage.

Comments on this clonotype: Antigen specificity is unknown.

A J-beta primer mix and a sample-barcoded 5' primer were used in a second PCR of about 6 to 12 cycles. Using its own MiXCR run on the 5' RACE reads, TCRdb lists one record per CDR3 protein. The sample includes hundreds of thousands of distinct CDR3 sequences, roughly 53% of them seen just once. The study recruited healthy Caucasian donors from Russia who were aged about 6 to 95. Samples each yielded at least 6 micrograms of total RNA. Sequenced: blood. The sequence came from a man in his 60s in good health.

The CDR3 here is CASSPDRAQYF. The DNA of the CDR3 is TGTGCCAGCAGCCCGGACAGGGCTCAGTACTTC. The J gene is TRBJ2-5, the V gene TRBV7-2; 8 positions agree with TRBD1. The CDR3 length is 11 residues. After removal of 5 bases from V and 11 bases from J, the junction contained 4 bases not matched to a gene. Germline loops: CDR1 SGHTA, CDR2 FQGNSA.